There are many counts of the clone carrying this T cell receptor beta chain. Time point in this sample: pre-sensitization, week 0. Treatment described: therapeutic diphenylcyclopropenone sensitization with weekly scalp DPC. The data were obtained in a study of human T cells and chemical hapten exposure. Turning to the study itself: Throughout a study of 20 to 30 weeks, patients underwent weekly scalp administration of diphenylcyclopropenone doses.

TCRdb ran MiXCR on the RACE reads and lists one entry per CDR3 protein. The sample has around 300,000 distinct CDR3 sequences, around 5.5% seen once; the top ten hold approximately 8.2%. This CDR3 comprises 13 residues. Trimming took off 5 bases at V and 3 bases at J, with 5 bases between the two ends. The germline CDR1 and CDR2 sequences are SEHNR and FQNEAQ (reference sequence). The source of this sequence is a young woman with alopecia areata. Some clones in this sample may be carry-over from other donors' samples. This chain joins TRBV7-9 and TRBJ1-6; D ambiguous. The sequencing used whole blood, collected in connection with sensitization to the hapten diphenylcyclopropenone (DPC). The CDR3, as DNA: TGTGCCAGCAGCGATTACTATAATTCACCCCTCCACTTT. This sequence encodes CASSDYYNSPLHF.